This T cell receptor beta chain was identified during a study of a mutant IDH1 vaccine in newly diagnosed glioma (TCRdb year 2021). For context, the study as a whole: Patients were given eight vaccinations, in weeks 1, 3, 5, 7, 11, 15, 19 and 23, which matched visits V03 through V10. Vaccination started 4-6 weeks after radiotherapy alone, or was given together with temozolomide cycles in the groups whose treatment included chemotherapy. Of the roughly 30 treated patients, approximately 60% were male and around 40% were female, and a mean age of around 40 years was recorded. Before enrollment, most patients had been given radiochemotherapy with temozolomide as standard therapy, while the rest had received either radiotherapy alone or temozolomide alone. Peripheral blood samples were drawn at six visits, namely V03 (baseline), V05, V07, V10, V12 and V13. Longitudinal TCRB deep sequencing was done for fewer than 30 treated patients, wherever samples were available for exploratory analyses. The paper's findings and limits, for the study overall: The authors stated that sample limitations prevented analyses of patient blood samples from being reproduced. Immune responses induced by the vaccine were seen in roughly 95% of patients across multiple MHC alleles. PBMC samples for TCRB deep sequencing were selected based on availability. Pseudoprogression appeared unrelated to alterations in the top peripheral T cell clonotypes detected by TCRB sequencing.

The time point label here, explained by the study, means: week 11, during vaccination. Each vaccine dose, consisting of 300 ug of a 20-mer mutant IDH1 peptide in Montanide, was administered subcutaneously with topical imiquimod. Donors had newly diagnosed WHO grade 3 or 4 IDH1-mutant astrocytomas with loss of nuclear ATRX. The samples were drawn from NOA16, a multicentre, single-arm, open-label phase I trial in Germany that tested a mutant IDH1 peptide vaccine in humans for the first time. Genomic DNA for TCRB sequencing was extracted from EDTA blood using the DNeasy Blood and Tissue Kit. Library method: the immunoSEQ multiplex PCR assay. The hsTCRB Kit was used according to the manufacturer's protocol to amplify rearranged TCR beta chain sequences. TCRB libraries were sequenced on an Illumina MiSeq. Concerning the study's data processing: The kit vendor's proprietary platform handled demultiplexing, trimming and gene mapping. This is the immuneACCESS table as TCRdb keeps it, with only in-frame sequences that have V and J called. A part of the clones is gone; compared with another copy, unresolved V genes explain less than half, and the rest is unexplained. D and trimming were read from the DNA, whereas the V and J calls and clone size are those reported in that table. This sample holds roughly 120,000 clones; around 90% were observed only once. The top ten clonotypes cover under 0.8% of the sample.

With respect to this clone: Its antigen remains undetermined. It has no much larger one-base neighbor in the sample; base qualities were not kept.

CDR1 and CDR2, per the germline V gene, are SGHRS and YFSETQ. The CDR3, from cysteine to phenylalanine, totals 13 residues. Only CDR3 DNA remains: 39 bases, in frame from the first base. Trimming at the junction amounts to 8 bases on V and 3 bases on J, and the germline ends lie 14 bases apart. The sequencing here drew on PBMCs, taken from a glioma patient whose treatment included an IDH1 peptide vaccine. The source is a woman in her 50s with glioma. Rearrangement joined TRBV5-1 to TRBJ1-2; the D region possibly corresponds to TRBD1 (6 bases align). CDR3 loop: CASKTGPYYGYTF. The DNA is as follows: TGCGCCAGTAAGACAGGCCCGTACTATGGCTACACCTTC.